Following are 14 T cell receptor beta chains from one sample sequenced in a study of spatial heterogeneity in lung cancer. One entry per CDR3 protein results from TCRdb running MiXCR on the 5' RACE reads. The table shows 20,000 or so distinct CDR3 sequences, with about 9.1% occurring only once. The time point here: blood at routine non-recurrence follow-up after resection. The sequencing used PBMCs, collected at follow-up. The receptors shown here come from a female donor with early-stage non-small cell lung cancer.

The chain is built from TRBV27 and TRBJ1-2, with 8 bases fitting TRBD1. Germline CDR1 reads MNHEY; CDR2 reads SMNVEV (reference sequence). CDR3 length: 15 amino acids. V was clipped by 0 bases and J by 5 bases; unmatched bases: 5. This CDR3 reads CASSLSIQGAYGYTF. The CDR3 DNA sequence: TGTGCCAGCAGTTTATCGATCCAGGGGGCGTATGGCTACACCTTC.

This clonotype was detected ten times or more. This chain links TRBV6-2 or TRBV6-3 with TRBJ2-7; 7 bases match TRBD1. The CDR3 extends over 15 amino acids. Per the germline V gene, CDR1 is MNHEY and CDR2 is SVGEGT. The V and J ends lost 2 bases and 3 bases, in that order; junction bases with no gene match: 7. The CDR3 sequence: CASSYDRESLYEQYF. In nucleotides, the CDR3 is TGTGCCAGCAGTTACGACAGGGAATCCCTCTACGAGCAGTACTTC.

This rearrangement joins TRBV4-2 to TRBJ2-7; possible D gene TRBD1, 5 bases. This CDR3 region has 14 residues. Trimming stripped 3 bases from V and 1 base from J, with 10 bases between. Per the germline V gene, CDR1 is LGHNA and CDR2 is YNFKEQ. The CDR3 loop is CASSQDRQSYEQYF. CDR3 sequence (DNA): TGTGCCAGCAGCCAGGACCGACAGTCCTACGAGCAGTACTTC.

This clonotype appeared many times. The V call is TRBV19, the J call TRBJ2-7, with D possibly called TRBD1 or TRBD2 (5 bases each). V was clipped by 5 bases and J by 2 bases, with 13 bases between them. The CDR3 is made up of 14 amino acids. Per the germline V gene, CDR1 is LNHDA and CDR2 is SQIVND (reference sequence). CDR3 in DNA: TGTGCCAGTAGTCCCCGGGGCAGGGCCTACGAGCAGTACTTC. This codes for CASSPRGRAYEQYF.

Only a few counts were recorded for this clonotype. The chain has TRBV28 and TRBJ2-4; tentatively, D is TRBD2 (5 bases). V was cut by 6 bases and J by 6 bases, with 12 bases left in between. CDR1 and CDR2 from the germline V gene are MDHEN and SYDVKM. The CDR3 has 13 residues. The chain's CDR3 is CASSTPGLNIQYF. As DNA, the CDR3 is TGTGCCAGCAGCACTCCGGGATTAAACATTCAGTACTTC. Variable domain in full (rest from reference TRBV28 and TRBJ2-4): DVKVTQSSRYLVKRTGEKVFLECVQDMDHENMFWYRQDPGLGLRLIYFSYDVKMKEKGDIPEGYSVSREKKERFSLILESASTNQTSMYLCASSTPGLNIQYFGAGTRLSVL.

This clonotype was counted between two and nine times. This chain joins TRBV6-1 and TRBJ2-7; maybe TRBD1 (7 bases). The CDR3 sequence is 17 residues long. V lost 0 bases to trimming and J lost 3 bases, with 18 bases between them. CDR1 is MNHNS, CDR2 SASEGT, per germline. The CDR3 reads CASSEARGDRAYYEQYF. The DNA for the CDR3 is TGTGCCAGCAGTGAAGCGCGGGGAGACAGGGCTTACTACGAGCAGTACTTC.

This clonotype was observed a handful of times. The chain recombines TRBV11-2 with TRBJ2-1; the match to TRBD1 covers 8 bases. The CDR3 runs to 16 residues. J was trimmed by 2 bases and V by 4 bases; bases with no gene match: 7. The germline gives CDR1 SGHAT, CDR2 FQNNGV. CDR3 protein: CASSSSRTGTYNEQFF. The CDR3 bases are TGTGCCAGCAGCTCATCAAGGACAGGGACCTACAATGAGCAGTTCTTC.

This clonotype has a count of ten or more. This chain connects TRBV28 to TRBJ1-2; a possible D gene is TRBD1 (5 bases). CDR1 MDHEN and CDR2 SYDVKM come from the germline V gene. The CDR3 totals 14 residues. The ends were cut back, 7 bases at V and 3 bases at J, with 15 bases in the middle. The CDR3 sequence is CASNTPGDYYGYTF. The CDR3 nucleotides read TGTGCCAGCAACACACCCGGGGACTACTATGGCTACACCTTC.

This clonotype is medium-sized in the sample. J is TRBJ2-5 and V is TRBV11-2; D not certain. V was shortened by 2 bases and J by 2 bases, with 12 bases between the two germline ends. The CDR3 totals 15 residues. Looked up from germline, CDR1 is SGHAT and CDR2 is FQNNGV. CDR3 sequence: CASSLNGKNQETQYF. The CDR3 DNA sequence: TGTGCCAGCAGCTTAAATGGGAAGAATCAAGAGACCCAGTACTTC.

This clonotype was detected many times. The chain has TRBV4-2 and TRBJ2-5; the D gene is possibly TRBD2 (5 bases). The CDR3 spans 17 residues. CDR1 is LGHNA, CDR2 YNFKEQ, per germline. Trimming shortened V by 2 bases and J by 3 bases, and 19 bases separated the two germline ends. The CDR3 loop reads CASSQPSRSEGEETQYF. CDR3 DNA: TGTGCCAGCAGCCAACCCTCTAGATCAGAGGGCGAAGAGACCCAGTACTTC.

This clonotype was seen many times. The rearrangement uses TRBV7-2 and TRBJ2-5, with 8 bases aligning to TRBD2. The germline CDR1 and CDR2 sequences are SGHTA and FQGNSA. CDR3 length equals 14 residues. Trimming cost V 2 bases and J 2 bases; bases outside gene matches: 1. The DNA for the CDR3 is TGTGCCAGCAGCTTACAGCGGGGGCAAGAGACCCAGTACTTC. Its protein product is CASSLQRGQETQYF.

The V gene is TRBV29-1, the J gene TRBJ2-4; 9 nucleotides line up with TRBD1. The germline V gene has CDR1 SQVTM and CDR2 ANQGSEA. With 1 base clipped from V and 6 bases from J, the junction kept 10 bases outside the gene matches. The CDR3 loop spans 16 amino acids. DNA of the CDR3: TGCAGCGTTGAAGCCTCGGGACAGGGAGCTGTAAACATTCAGTACTTC. Amino acid sequence: CSVEASGQGAVNIQYF.

In this sample, this clonotype turned up many times. J is TRBJ2-5 and V is TRBV20-1; 7 positions agree with TRBD1. With V trimmed by 5 bases and J by 2 bases, 5 bases remained unmatched. The CDR3 covers 13 residues. Germline CDR1 is DFQATT and CDR2 is SNEGSKA (reference sequence). The DNA for the CDR3 is TGCAGTGCTTCTGACAGGGAACAAGAGACCCAGTACTTC. This gives the protein CSASDREQETQYF.

This clonotype was seen many times. The rearrangement joins TRBV6-5 to TRBJ1-1; 7 nucleotides agree with TRBD1. The CDR3 is made up of 15 amino acids. With 3 bases clipped from V and 0 bases from J, the junction kept 4 bases outside the gene matches. Germline CDR1 and CDR2: MNHEY and SVGAGI. CDR3 sequence (DNA): TGTGCCAGCAGTTATTCGACAGGGTTGAACACTGAAGCTTTCTTT. This sequence encodes CASSYSTGLNTEAFF.